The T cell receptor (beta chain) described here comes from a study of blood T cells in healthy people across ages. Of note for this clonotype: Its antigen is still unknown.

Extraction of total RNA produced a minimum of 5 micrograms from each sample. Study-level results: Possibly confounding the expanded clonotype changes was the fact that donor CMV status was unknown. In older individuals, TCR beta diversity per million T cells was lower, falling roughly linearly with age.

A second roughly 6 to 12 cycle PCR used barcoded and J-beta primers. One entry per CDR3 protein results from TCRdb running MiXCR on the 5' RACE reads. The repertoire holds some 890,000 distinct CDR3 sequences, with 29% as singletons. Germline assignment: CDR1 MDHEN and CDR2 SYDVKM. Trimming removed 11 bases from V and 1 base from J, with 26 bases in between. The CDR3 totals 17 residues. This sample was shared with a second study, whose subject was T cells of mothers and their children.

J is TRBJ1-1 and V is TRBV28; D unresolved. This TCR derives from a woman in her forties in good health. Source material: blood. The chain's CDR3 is CACTHDDPREGNTEAFF. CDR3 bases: TGTGCCTGCACCCACGACGACCCTCGAGAGGGGAACACTGAAGCTTTCTTT.